One and the same sample provided the 21 T cell receptor beta chains below, sequenced in a study of T cell responses to AZD1222 COVID-19 vaccine. The repertoire was sequenced with immunoSEQ multiplex PCR; TCRdb's copy has only in-frame clones and lacks some. The sample lists approximately 200,000 clones, approximately 89% seen once, with roughly 3.5% in the top ten. The specimen was peripheral blood, collected 28 days after the second AZD1222 dose. The source is an adult who received the AZD1222 COVID-19 vaccine.

This chain uses TRBV27 with TRBJ2-3; possibly TRBD2 for D (5 bases). This CDR3 is built from 13 residues. Trimming pared 5 bases from V and 1 base from J, leaving 7 bases between. Germline lookup yields CDR1 MNHEY and CDR2 SMNVEV (reference sequence). The CDR3 region is CASSRLRTDTQYF. The DNA of the CDR3 is TGTGCCAGCAGTCGACTACGCACAGATACGCAGTATTTT.

The rearrangement uses TRBV20-1 and TRBJ1-6; TRBD1 aligns across 9 bases. V was pared by 3 bases and J by 6 bases, with 9 bases of the junction left unmatched. Germline V CDR1 and CDR2: DFQATT, SNEGSKA (reference sequence). The CDR3 extends over 16 amino acids. The CDR3 DNA sequence: TGCAGTGCTAGTCTCACCGGGACAGGGCTTAATTCACCCCTCCACTTT. This codes for CSASLTGTGLNSPLHF.

This chain connects TRBV30 to TRBJ2-1; tentatively, D is TRBD1 (6 bases). Germline V gene sequence: CDR1 GTSNPN, CDR2 SVGIG (reference sequence). V shed 4 bases and J shed 4 bases, with 17 bases lying between them. The CDR3 loop spans 15 amino acids. CDR3 bases: TGTGCCTGGACACTGTCCGGGACACCTTACAATGAGCAGTTCTTC. This encodes CAWTLSGTPYNEQFF.

The chain combines TRBV7-9 with TRBJ1-3; D call uncertain. Deletions cut 0 bases from V and 2 bases from J, with 8 bases between. CDR1 and CDR2 from the germline V gene are SEHNR and FQNEAQ (reference sequence). The CDR3 spans 15 residues. The CDR3 reads CASSLAGPPGNTIYF. The DNA for the CDR3 is TGTGCCAGCAGCTTAGCGGGTCCCCCTGGAAACACCATATATTTT.

The V gene is TRBV5-4, the J gene TRBJ2-3; 11 nucleotides match TRBD2. CDR1 is SGHNT, CDR2 YYREEE, per germline (reference sequence). V lost 6 bases, J lost 2 bases, and 8 bases stayed unmatched. The CDR3 is 16 residues long. This CDR3 is CASNSEGLAATDTQYF. In DNA form, the CDR3 reads TGTGCCAGCAACTCTGAGGGACTAGCGGCCACAGATACGCAGTATTTT.

V usage is TRBV6-1 and J usage is TRBJ1-1, with D maybe TRBD1 (5 bases). The CDR3 has 19 residues. Germline CDR1 reads MNHNS; CDR2 reads SASEGT. V was pared by 0 bases and J by 4 bases, with 24 bases between. CDR3 sequence (DNA): TGTGCCAGCAGTGAAGCCTCCCCCCATGTAGCAGGGTGGAGCACTGAAGCTTTCTTT. Protein product: CASSEASPHVAGWSTEAFF.

The chain is built from TRBV5-1 and TRBJ2-3; the D gene is possibly TRBD2 (7 bases). The V and J ends lost 0 bases and 2 bases respectively, with 10 bases between them. Germline assignment: CDR1 SGHRS and CDR2 YFSETQ. The length of the CDR3 is 15 residues. The CDR3 sequence is CASSLEGGSTDTQYF. The CDR3 DNA reads TGCGCCAGCAGCTTGGAGGGGGGGTCCACAGATACGCAGTATTTT.

CDR3 in amino acids: CATSRDRGLGNEQFF. CDR3 nucleotide sequence: TGTGCCACCAGCAGAGATCGCGGTCTAGGAAATGAGCAGTTCTTC. This chain connects TRBV15 to TRBJ2-1; D call uncertain. V was pared by 0 bases and J by 7 bases, with 13 bases between. The CDR3 is 15 residues long. Germline V lookup: CDR1 LNHNV, CDR2 YYDKDF (reference sequence).

The table lists this clone with a count of one. The V call is TRBV2, the J call TRBJ2-3; 10 bases are shared with TRBD2. V lost 4 bases to trimming and J lost 4 bases; unmatched junction nucleotides: 8. Germline V CDR1 and CDR2: SNHLY, FYNNEI. This CDR3 is 16 amino acids long. Here the CDR3 reads CASSAWTSGVADTQYF. DNA for the CDR3: TGTGCCAGCAGTGCCTGGACTAGCGGAGTGGCAGATACGCAGTATTTT.

The chain combines TRBV3-1 (or the pseudogene TRBV3-2) with TRBJ1-3; D not resolved. The CDR3 extends over 15 amino acids. CDR1 and CDR2 (germline): LGHDT, YNNKEL (reference sequence). The V end was cut by 0 bases, the J end by 0 bases, with 6 bases between. For the CDR3, the DNA is TGTGCCAGCAGCCAAGATTTGGCCTCTGGAAACACCATATATTTT. Translating gives CASSQDLASGNTIYF.

This chain joins TRBV9 and TRBJ2-1; D perhaps matches TRBD2 (6 bases). V lost 1 base to trimming and J lost 9 bases, with 20 bases between them. Germline loops: CDR1 SGDLS, CDR2 YYNGEE. The CDR3 length is 16 residues. CDR3 loop: CASSVRAIAGMGEQFF. CDR3 in DNA: TGTGCCAGCAGCGTAAGAGCGATTGCGGGAATGGGTGAGCAGTTCTTC.

DNA of the CDR3: TGCGCCAGCAGCTTGGTTTCCTGGGGGAGGAACGAGCAGTACTTC. Translation gives CASSLVSWGRNEQYF. The rearrangement links TRBV5-1 to TRBJ2-7; a weak D match, TRBD2 (6 bases). V lost 0 bases and J lost 5, with 15 bases in between. Germline assignment: CDR1 SGHRS and CDR2 YFSETQ. This CDR3 is built from 15 residues.

The rearrangement joins TRBV7-4 to TRBJ2-7; 8 bases line up with TRBD2. The germline V gene encodes CDR1 SGHVT and CDR2 SQSDAQ. The ends lost 1 base at V and 6 bases at J; junction bases unmatched: 14. The CDR3 length is 17 residues. CDR3 bases: TGTGCCAGCAGCTTAGGGGAGTATAGCGGGATTCTCCGCGAGCAGTACTTC. Translation: CASSLGEYSGILREQYF.

The chain couples TRBV7-3 to TRBJ2-1; 9 nucleotides line up with TRBD2. Germline-derived CDR1 and CDR2 are SGHTA and FQGTGA. With 5 bases clipped from V and 5 bases from J, the junction kept 7 bases outside the gene matches. The CDR3 is 15 amino acids. The CDR3 region is CASSPGTSYHNEQFF. CDR3 DNA sequence: TGTGCCAGCAGCCCGGGGACTAGCTACCACAATGAGCAGTTCTTC.

The rearrangement uses TRBV7-6 and TRBJ2-3, with 9 bases that match TRBD2. Per germline, CDR1 SGHVS and CDR2 FNYEAQ. J gave up 6 bases and V 2 bases, and 9 bases lay outside the gene matches. This CDR3 has 16 amino acids. Written as DNA, the CDR3 is TGTGCCAGCAGCTTAAGGCTAGCGGGAACTGCGGATACGCAGTATTTT. Amino acid sequence: CASSLRLAGTADTQYF.

J is TRBJ2-2 and V is TRBV6-5, with D tentatively TRBD1 (6 bases). Germline-derived CDR1 and CDR2 are MNHEY and SVGAGI. The CDR3 spans 15 residues. Trimming cost V 7 bases and J 2 bases, with 14 bases left between them. This chain's CDR3 is CASILRGTNTGELFF. The CDR3 coding sequence is TGTGCCAGCATCCTCAGGGGAACCAACACCGGGGAGCTGTTTTTT.

This clone was observed a single time. The chain carries TRBV28 and TRBJ2-1, with 12 nucleotides matching TRBD1. This CDR3 is built from 14 residues. Germline-derived CDR1 and CDR2 are MDHEN and SYDVKM. Trimming cost V 4 bases and J 6 bases; bases outside gene matches: 1. The CDR3 DNA reads as TGTGCCAGCAGTTGGGGACAGGGGGCCAATGAGCAGTTCTTC. It yields the protein CASSWGQGANEQFF.

The V gene is TRBV28, the J gene TRBJ1-5; 7 bases are a match to TRBD1. CDR3 length: 14 amino acids. Losses at the gene ends were 3 bases for V and 5 bases for J; bases not matched to a gene: 4. CDR1 is MDHEN and CDR2 is SYDVKM in the germline V gene. The chain's CDR3 is CASSFGTAYQPQHF. As DNA, the CDR3 is TGTGCCAGCAGTTTTGGGACAGCTTATCAGCCCCAGCATTTT. The full variable domain, with the rest looked up from reference TRBV28 and TRBJ1-5, is DVKVTQSSRYLVKRTGEKVFLECVQDMDHENMFWYRQDPGLGLRLIYFSYDVKMKEKGDIPEGYSVSREKKERFSLILESASTNQTSMYLCASSFGTAYQPQHFGDGTRLSIL.

This sequence joins TRBV5-5 and TRBJ2-7; D may match TRBD1 or TRBD2 (5 bases each). V was trimmed by 5 bases and J by 3 bases, leaving 15 bases between them. CDR1 is SGHKS, CDR2 YYEKEE, per germline (reference sequence). The CDR3 consists of 14 residues. The CDR3, as DNA: TGTGCCAGCAGTCTAACAGGTGGAGGCTACGAGCAGTACTTC. Translated, it gives CASSLTGGGYEQYF.

The chain combines TRBV28 with TRBJ2-3; 7 bases map to TRBD2. This CDR3 spans 17 amino acids. The germline V gene encodes CDR1 MDHEN and CDR2 SYDVKM. The trim removed 2 bases at V and 0 bases at J, leaving 8 bases unmatched. The CDR3 DNA follows: TGTGCCAGCAGTTTAATGGCGGGAGATGCTAGCACAGATACGCAGTATTTT. This sequence encodes CASSLMAGDASTDTQYF.

This sequence joins TRBV28 and TRBJ2-1, with 10 bases matching TRBD2. This CDR3 comprises 19 residues. V lost 6 bases and J lost 15; bases outside the gene matches: 29. CDR1 is MDHEN, CDR2 SYDVKM, per germline. This chain's CDR3 is CASRPSLAGSFGLSGEGFF. The CDR3 nucleotides are TGTGCCAGCAGACCTTCACTAGCGGGATCCTTCGGGTTATCGGGGGAGGGGTTCTTC.